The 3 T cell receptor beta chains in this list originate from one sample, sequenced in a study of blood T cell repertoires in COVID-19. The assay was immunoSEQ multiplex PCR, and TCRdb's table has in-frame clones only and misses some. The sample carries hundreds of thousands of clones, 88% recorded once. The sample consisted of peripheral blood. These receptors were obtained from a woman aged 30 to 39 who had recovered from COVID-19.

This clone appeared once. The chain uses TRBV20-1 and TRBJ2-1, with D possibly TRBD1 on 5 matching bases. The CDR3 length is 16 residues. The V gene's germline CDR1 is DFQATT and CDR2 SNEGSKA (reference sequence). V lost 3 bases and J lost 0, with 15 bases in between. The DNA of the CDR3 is TGCAGTGCTAGTAGACAGAAGCAGAACTCCTACAATGAGCAGTTCTTC. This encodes CSASRQKQNSYNEQFF.

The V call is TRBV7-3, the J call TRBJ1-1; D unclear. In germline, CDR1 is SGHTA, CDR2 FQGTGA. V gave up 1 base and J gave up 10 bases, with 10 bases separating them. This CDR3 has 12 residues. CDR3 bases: TGTGCCAGCAGCTTAAACTCAGAGCGAGCTTTCTTT. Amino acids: CASSLNSERAFF.

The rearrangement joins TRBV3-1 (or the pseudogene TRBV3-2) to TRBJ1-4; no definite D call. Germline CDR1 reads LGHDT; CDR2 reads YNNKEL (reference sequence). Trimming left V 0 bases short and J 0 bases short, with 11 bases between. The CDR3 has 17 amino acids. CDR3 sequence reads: CASSQDWARPTNEKLFF. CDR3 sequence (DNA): TGTGCCAGCAGCCAAGATTGGGCCAGGCCAACTAATGAAAAACTGTTTTTT.